The 17 T cell receptor beta chains listed next were all sequenced from one sample in a study of T cell responses to AZD1222 COVID-19 vaccine. Assay used: immunoSEQ multiplex PCR; TCRdb lists only in-frame clones, some missing. This repertoire shows tens of thousands of clones, 85% to 90% found once; its top ten account for roughly 5%. This material consisted of peripheral blood, taken on day 0 of MenACWY control vaccination. These TCRs come from an adult in good health.

This chain joins TRBV7-9 and TRBJ2-5; the D gene is possibly TRBD2 (5 bases). The germline V gene encodes CDR1 SEHNR and CDR2 FQNEAQ (reference sequence). The V gene lost 2 bases and the J gene lost 4 bases, with 14 bases spanning the gap. This CDR3 spans 15 amino acids. The CDR3 bases are TGTGCCAGCAGCTTATTAATTGAGGGTAGAGAGACCCAGTACTTC. It encodes CASSLLIEGRETQYF.

This clone was seen once. This chain connects TRBV18 to TRBJ1-4; no reliable D call. V was shortened by 3 bases and J by 6 bases, with 8 bases between the two germline ends. The length of the CDR3 is 13 residues. Looked up from germline, CDR1 is KGHSH and CDR2 is LQKENI. The CDR3 region is CASSPRRDEKLFF. The CDR3 nucleotides read TGTGCCAGCTCACCTCGACGGGATGAAAAACTGTTTTTT.

This clone was observed a handful of times. CDR3 sequence (DNA): TGCGCCAGCAGCTCAGGGGGCGCCGAGACCCAGTACTTC. This sequence encodes CASSSGGAETQYF. This chain links TRBV5-1 with TRBJ2-5, with 8 nucleotides matching TRBD1. Germline V gene data show CDR1 as SGHRS and CDR2 as YFSETQ. The ends lost 3 bases at V and 5 bases at J; junction bases unmatched: 3. This CDR3 contains 13 residues.

The rearrangement uses TRBV7-2 and TRBJ2-7; 11 bases line up with TRBD2. Germline lookup yields CDR1 SGHTA and CDR2 FQGNSA. The CDR3 extends over 17 amino acids. V lost 1 base, J lost 0 bases, and 5 bases stayed unmatched. DNA of the CDR3: TGTGCCAGCAGCTTAGTGGCGACTAGCGGGATCTCCTACGAGCAGTACTTC. As protein: CASSLVATSGISYEQYF. The complete variable domain, with remaining parts taken from reference TRBV7-2 and TRBJ2-7, reads GAGVSQSPSNKVTEKGKDVELRCDPISGHTALYWYRQSLGQGLEFLIYFQGNSAPDKSGLPSDRFSAERTGGSVSTLTIQRTQQEDSAVYLCASSLVATSGISYEQYFGPGTRLTVT.

V usage is TRBV19 and J usage is TRBJ2-1, with 7 bases identical to TRBD2. This CDR3 has 19 amino acids. Germline lookup yields CDR1 LNHDA and CDR2 SQIVND (reference sequence). V was clipped by 1 base and J by 9 bases; unmatched bases: 21. CDR3 amino acids: CASSIVGRTGRSTTGEQFF. The CDR3 coding sequence is TGTGCCAGTAGTATAGTGGGGCGTACCGGGAGGAGTACTACAGGTGAGCAGTTCTTC.

This rearrangement joins TRBV6-5 to TRBJ1-6; D not certain. The CDR3 loop spans 13 amino acids. Germline CDR1 and CDR2: MNHEY and SVGAGI. The V end lost 6 bases, the J end lost 9 bases, and 12 bases lay between the germline ends. The CDR3 DNA reads TGTGCCAGCAGCCGGAAAGCTGGTTCACCCCTCCACTTT. Translation gives CASSRKAGSPLHF.

V and J are TRBV28 and TRBJ1-1, with D tentatively TRBD1 (6 bases). Germline V gives CDR1 MDHEN, CDR2 SYDVKM. The germline V and J ends were trimmed by 8 bases and 5 bases, with 15 bases remaining between them. The CDR3 is made up of 13 amino acids. Here the CDR3 DNA reads TGTGCCAGCCTTAGTGGGGGCGCAACTGAAGCTTTCTTT. Translation: CASLSGGATEAFF. The variable domain in full, completed from reference TRBV28 and TRBJ1-1, reads DVKVTQSSRYLVKRTGEKVFLECVQDMDHENMFWYRQDPGLGLRLIYFSYDVKMKEKGDIPEGYSVSREKKERFSLILESASTNQTSMYLCASLSGGATEAFFGQGTRLTVV.

The rearrangement uses TRBV7-8 and TRBJ2-1; possible D gene TRBD2, 6 bases. Germline CDR1 is SGHVS and CDR2 is FQNEAQ. CDR3 size: 14 residues. Deletions cut 2 bases from V and 6 bases from J, with 11 bases between. CDR3 sequence: CASSLTGAVNEQFF. CDR3 DNA: TGTGCCAGCAGCTTAACGGGAGCGGTCAATGAGCAGTTCTTC.

V gene TRBV18 combines with J gene TRBJ1-2; D remains ambiguous. V lost 1 base and J 2 bases, leaving 14 bases between the germline ends. Germline V lookup: CDR1 KGHSH, CDR2 LQKENI. The CDR3 has 16 residues. CDR3 bases: TGTGCCAGCTCACCACAAAGGGCGCTTACCAACTATGGCTACACCTTC. Protein: CASSPQRALTNYGYTF.

The CDR3 sequence is CATSRDSGKQETQYF. CDR3 bases: TGTGCCACCAGCAGAGATTCAGGAAAACAAGAGACCCAGTACTTC. This rearrangement joins TRBV15 to TRBJ2-5; D is unclear. The germline CDR1 and CDR2 sequences are LNHNV and YYDKDF (reference sequence). V shed 0 bases and J shed 2 bases, with 10 bases lying between them. The CDR3 has 15 residues.

The chain carries TRBV5-1 and TRBJ1-4; 9 bases are shared with TRBD1. The V and J ends lost 4 bases and 8 bases, in that order; junction bases with no gene match: 6. Germline values: CDR1 SGHRS, CDR2 YFSETQ. CDR3 length equals 14 residues. The CDR3 region has the DNA TGCGCCAGCAGCCCGGGACAGGGAGGCGAAAAACTGTTTTTT. Amino acids: CASSPGQGGEKLFF.

The chain couples TRBV23-1 to TRBJ1-6; D perhaps matches TRBD1 (5 bases). TRBV23-1 is filed as an ORF, its function uncertain. The CDR3 consists of 21 residues. V was pared by 8 bases and J by 7 bases, with 36 bases between. The CDR3 region is CASSYEGPNNRGVRSNSPLHF. As DNA, the CDR3 is TGCGCCAGCTCGTACGAAGGCCCAAACAATAGGGGCGTACGGAGCAATTCACCCCTCCACTTT.

This chain links TRBV6-2 or TRBV6-3 with TRBJ1-6, with TRBD1 as a possible D gene (6 bases). The CDR3 has 15 amino acids. Trimming took off 0 bases at V and 8 bases at J, with 11 bases between the two ends. In germline, CDR1 is MNHEY, CDR2 SVGEGT. The CDR3 loop is CASSYSVRGDSPLHF. As DNA, the CDR3 is TGTGCCAGCAGTTACTCGGTCAGGGGTGATTCACCCCTCCACTTT.

This clone was observed a few times. This chain joins TRBV10-3 and TRBJ1-6; D remains unclear. Germline V gene lookup returns CDR1 ENHRY and CDR2 SYGVKD. The CDR3 runs to 15 residues. V dropped 0 bases and J dropped 5 bases, with 8 bases sitting between them. CDR3 protein: CAISESLGNNSPLHF. Written as DNA, the CDR3 is TGTGCCATCAGTGAGTCTTTGGGCAATAATTCACCCCTCCACTTT.

The chain employs TRBV9 and TRBJ1-5; D ambiguous. The V gene lost 0 bases and the J gene lost 6 bases, with 7 bases spanning the gap. Germline V CDR1 and CDR2: SGDLS, YYNGEE. The CDR3 spans 13 residues. CDR3 bases: TGTGCCAGCAGCGTAGATCACAGTCAGCCCCAGCATTTT. As protein: CASSVDHSQPQHF. Based on the CDR3 plus reference TRBV9 and TRBJ1-5, the full variable domain is DSGVTQTPKHLITATGQRVTLRCSPRSGDLSVYWYQQSLDQGLQFLIQYYNGEERAKGNILERFSAQQFPDLHSELNLSSLELGDSALYFCASSVDHSQPQHFGDGTRLSIL.

The chain is built from TRBV6-5 and TRBJ1-4, with D possibly matching TRBD1 (6 bases). Germline V lookup: CDR1 MNHEY, CDR2 SVGAGI. The CDR3 is 15 residues long. Trimming removed 0 bases at V and 7 bases at J, with 12 bases between. CDR3 sequence (DNA): TGTGCCAGCAGTTACTCTCGGGGGCCGAGTGAAAAACTGTTTTTT. Translating it yields CASSYSRGPSEKLFF.

The rearrangement joins TRBV10-1 to TRBJ2-5, with D perhaps matching TRBD1 (5 bases). The CDR3 contains 14 residues. The germline V gene encodes CDR1 WNHNN and CDR2 SYGVQD (reference sequence). Trimming left V 2 bases short and J 5 bases short, with 12 bases between. This CDR3 is CASSEAGSMETQYF. In DNA, the CDR3 is TGCGCCAGCAGTGAGGCAGGGTCTATGGAGACCCAGTACTTC.